This TCR beta chain was observed in a study of OX40 agonist ivuxolimab in advanced cancers. Points from the study as a whole: At 0.1 to 3.0 mg/kg, clonal expansion of CD4+ and CD8+ blood T cells had occurred by week 6. The investigators did not determine what antigen specificity the expanded peripheral T cells had. Some nonresponders likewise displayed low normalized T-cell clonal expansion.

For this clone: Its antigen is currently unknown.

Losses at the gene ends were 0 bases for V and 6 bases for J; bases not matched to a gene: 6. The CDR3 contains 15 residues. Germline CDR1 and CDR2: SEHNR and FQNEAQ (reference sequence). The table came from immunoSEQ multiplex PCR; TCRdb's copy has only in-frame clones and leaves some out. The table has 40,000 to 55,000 clones, under 90% seen once. Sequencing used CD4+ or CD8+ T cells sorted from blood, obtained in a trial of the OX40 agonist ivuxolimab. The chain recombines TRBV7-9 with TRBJ2-7, with 9 bases matching TRBD2. The receptor was derived from an adult with an advanced solid tumor such as melanoma, head and neck, liver or kidney cancer. The CDR3 spells CASSLAREGRFEQYF. The DNA for the CDR3 is TGTGCCAGCAGCTTAGCGCGGGAGGGCCGTTTCGAGCAGTACTTC.